One and the same sample provided the 2 T cell receptor beta chains below, sequenced in a study of cytomegalovirus exposure and HLA in healthy donors. PCR used 60 Vbeta primers and 13 Jbeta primers. TCRdb's copy holds only in-frame clones and misses some; the assay was immunoSEQ multiplex PCR. Here the sample spans about 180,000 clones, 82% being singletons. The material sequenced was PBMCs. Every receptor here comes from a man aged 35-49 years in good health and CMV-seronegative.

This clone was seen once. This sequence joins TRBV19 and TRBJ1-5; D unclear. Germline assignment: CDR1 LNHDA and CDR2 SQIVND (reference sequence). The length of the CDR3 is 15 residues. The germline V and J ends were trimmed by 3 bases and 0 bases, with 9 bases remaining between them. The CDR3 DNA reads as TGTGCCAGTAGTATTTCGCGGGGTAGCAATCAGCCCCAGCATTTT. Its translation: CASSISRGSNQPQHF.

This chain connects TRBV5-6 to TRBJ1-5, with 9 positions matching TRBD1. CDR1 and CDR2 (germline): SGHDT, YYEEEE. The V segment lost 1 base and the J segment 3 bases; nucleotides outside the gene matches: 8. The length of the CDR3 is 17 residues. The CDR3 sequence is CASSLRGQGGPNQPQHF. The CDR3 DNA reads TGTGCCAGCAGCTTGAGGGGACAGGGAGGCCCCAATCAGCCCCAGCATTTT.